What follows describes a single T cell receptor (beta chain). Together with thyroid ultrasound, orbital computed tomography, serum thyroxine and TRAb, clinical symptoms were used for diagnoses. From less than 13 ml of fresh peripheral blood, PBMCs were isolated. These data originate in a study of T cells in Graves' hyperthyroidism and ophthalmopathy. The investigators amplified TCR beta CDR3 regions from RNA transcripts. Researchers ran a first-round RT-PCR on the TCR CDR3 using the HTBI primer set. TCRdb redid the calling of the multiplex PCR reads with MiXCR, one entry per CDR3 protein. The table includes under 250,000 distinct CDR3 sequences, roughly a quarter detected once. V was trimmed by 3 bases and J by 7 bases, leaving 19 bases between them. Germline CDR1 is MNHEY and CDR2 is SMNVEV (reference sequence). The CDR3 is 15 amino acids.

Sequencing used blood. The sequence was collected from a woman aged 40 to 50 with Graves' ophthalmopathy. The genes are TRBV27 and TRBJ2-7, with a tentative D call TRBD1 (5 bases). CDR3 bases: TGTGCCAGCAGTTTCCAGGGTAGGGCCCTAGGGGAGCAGTACTTC. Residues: CASSFQGRALGEQYF.